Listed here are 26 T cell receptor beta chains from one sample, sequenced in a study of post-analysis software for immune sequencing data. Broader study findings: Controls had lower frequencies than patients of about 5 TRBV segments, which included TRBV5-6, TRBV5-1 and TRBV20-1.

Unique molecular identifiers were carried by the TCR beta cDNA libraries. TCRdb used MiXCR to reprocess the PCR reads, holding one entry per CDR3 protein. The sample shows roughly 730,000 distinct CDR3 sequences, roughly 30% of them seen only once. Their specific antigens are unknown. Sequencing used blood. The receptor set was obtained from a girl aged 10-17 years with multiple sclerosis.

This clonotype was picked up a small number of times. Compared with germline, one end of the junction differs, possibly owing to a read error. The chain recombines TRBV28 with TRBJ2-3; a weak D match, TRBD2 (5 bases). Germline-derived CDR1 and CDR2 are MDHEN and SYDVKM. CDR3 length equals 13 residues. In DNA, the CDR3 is TGTACCAGCAGTTGGACTAGCACAGATACGCAGTATTTT. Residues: CTSSWTSTDTQYF.

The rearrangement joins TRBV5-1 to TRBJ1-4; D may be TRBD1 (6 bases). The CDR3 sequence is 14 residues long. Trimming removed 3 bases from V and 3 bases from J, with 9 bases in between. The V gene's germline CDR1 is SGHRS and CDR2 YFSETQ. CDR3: CASSWGAANEKLFF. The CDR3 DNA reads TGCGCCAGCAGCTGGGGGGCGGCTAATGAAAAACTGTTTTTT.

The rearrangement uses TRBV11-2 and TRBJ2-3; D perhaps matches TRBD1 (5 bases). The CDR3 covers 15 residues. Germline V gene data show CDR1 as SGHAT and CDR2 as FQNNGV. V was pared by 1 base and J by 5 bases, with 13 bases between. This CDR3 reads CASSLAGSWEDTQYF. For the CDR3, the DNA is TGTGCCAGCAGCTTAGCAGGGTCGTGGGAAGATACGCAGTATTTT.

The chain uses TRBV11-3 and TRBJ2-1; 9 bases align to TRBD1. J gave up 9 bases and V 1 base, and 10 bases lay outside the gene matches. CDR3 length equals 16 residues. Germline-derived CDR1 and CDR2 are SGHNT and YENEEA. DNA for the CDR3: TGTGCCAGCAGCTTAGTACTGGGGACAGGGAGGATTGAGCAGTTCTTC. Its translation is CASSLVLGTGRIEQFF.

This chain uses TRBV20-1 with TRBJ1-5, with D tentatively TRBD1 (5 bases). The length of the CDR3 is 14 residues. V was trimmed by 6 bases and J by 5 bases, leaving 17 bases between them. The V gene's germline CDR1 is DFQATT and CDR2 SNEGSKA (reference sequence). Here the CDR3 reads CSAAVRGVDQPQHF. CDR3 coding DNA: TGCAGTGCGGCCGTCCGAGGGGTGGATCAGCCCCAGCATTTT.

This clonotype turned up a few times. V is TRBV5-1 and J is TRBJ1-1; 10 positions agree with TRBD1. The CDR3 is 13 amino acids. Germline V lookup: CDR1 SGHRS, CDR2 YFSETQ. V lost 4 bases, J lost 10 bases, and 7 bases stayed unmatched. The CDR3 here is CASSAGQGIAAFF. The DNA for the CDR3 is TGCGCCAGCAGCGCGGGACAGGGGATCGCAGCTTTCTTT.

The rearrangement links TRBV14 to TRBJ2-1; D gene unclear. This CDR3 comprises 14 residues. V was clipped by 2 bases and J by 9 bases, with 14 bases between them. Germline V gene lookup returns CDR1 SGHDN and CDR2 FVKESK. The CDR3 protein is CASSQFPPVGEQFF. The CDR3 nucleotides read TGTGCCAGCAGCCAATTCCCGCCCGTCGGTGAGCAGTTCTTC.

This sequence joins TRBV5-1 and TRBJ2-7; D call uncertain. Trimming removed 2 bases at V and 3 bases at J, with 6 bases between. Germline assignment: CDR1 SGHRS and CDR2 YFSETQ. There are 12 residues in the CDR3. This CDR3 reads CASSFALYEQYF. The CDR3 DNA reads TGCGCCAGCAGCTTTGCGCTCTACGAGCAGTACTTC.

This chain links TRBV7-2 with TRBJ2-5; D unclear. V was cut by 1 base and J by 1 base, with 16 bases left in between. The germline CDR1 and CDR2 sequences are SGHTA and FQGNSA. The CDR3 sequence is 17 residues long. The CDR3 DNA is TGTGCCAGCAGCTTAGAAATACTTTGGGGTTCCCAAGAGACCCAGTACTTC. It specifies CASSLEILWGSQETQYF.

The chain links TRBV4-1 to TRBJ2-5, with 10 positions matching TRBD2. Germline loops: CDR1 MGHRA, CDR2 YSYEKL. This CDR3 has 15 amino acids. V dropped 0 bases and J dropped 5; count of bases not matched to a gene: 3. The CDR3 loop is CASSQDGTSDETQYF. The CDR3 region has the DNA TGCGCCAGCAGCCAAGATGGGACTAGCGACGAGACCCAGTACTTC.

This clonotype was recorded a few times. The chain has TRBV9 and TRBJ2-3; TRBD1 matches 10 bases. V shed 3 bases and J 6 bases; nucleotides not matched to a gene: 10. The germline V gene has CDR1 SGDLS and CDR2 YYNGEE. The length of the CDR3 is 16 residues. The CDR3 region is CASSGWDRGVMDTQYF. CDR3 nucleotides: TGTGCCAGCAGCGGATGGGACAGGGGAGTTATGGATACGCAGTATTTT.

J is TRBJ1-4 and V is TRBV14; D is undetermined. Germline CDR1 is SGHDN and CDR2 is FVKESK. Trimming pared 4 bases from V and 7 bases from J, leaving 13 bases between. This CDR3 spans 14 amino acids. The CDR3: CASSRGRPIEKLFF. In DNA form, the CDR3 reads TGTGCCAGCAGCCGAGGACGCCCGATTGAAAAACTGTTTTTT.

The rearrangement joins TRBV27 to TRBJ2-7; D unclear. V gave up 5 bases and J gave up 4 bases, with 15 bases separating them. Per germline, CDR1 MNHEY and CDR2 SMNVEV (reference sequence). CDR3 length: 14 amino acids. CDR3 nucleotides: TGTGCCAGCAGTCCCAGTCCCCGTGGGTACGAGCAGTACTTC. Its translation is CASSPSPRGYEQYF.

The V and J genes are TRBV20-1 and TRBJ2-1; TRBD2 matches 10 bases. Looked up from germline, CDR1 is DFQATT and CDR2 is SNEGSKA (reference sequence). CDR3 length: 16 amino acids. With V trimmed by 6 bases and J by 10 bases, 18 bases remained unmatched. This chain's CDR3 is CSAGDPSSGGADEQFF. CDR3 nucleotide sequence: TGCAGTGCCGGCGACCCCTCCAGCGGGGGGGCCGACGAGCAGTTCTTC.

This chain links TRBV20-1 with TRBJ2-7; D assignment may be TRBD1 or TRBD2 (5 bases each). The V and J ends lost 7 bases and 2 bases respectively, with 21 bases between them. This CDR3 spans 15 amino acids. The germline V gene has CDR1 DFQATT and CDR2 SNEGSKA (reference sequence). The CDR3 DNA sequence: TGCAGTGTTGCAAGACCGGGACGGGAAACCTACGAGCAGTACTTC. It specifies CSVARPGRETYEQYF.

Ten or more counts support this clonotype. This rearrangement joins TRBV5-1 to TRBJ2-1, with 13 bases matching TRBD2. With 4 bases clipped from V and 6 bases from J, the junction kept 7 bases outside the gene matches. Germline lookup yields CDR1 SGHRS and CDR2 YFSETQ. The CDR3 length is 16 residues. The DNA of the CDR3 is TGCGCCAGCAGCCGTAGCCGGACTAGCGGGAGCAATGAGCAGTTCTTC. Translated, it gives CASSRSRTSGSNEQFF.

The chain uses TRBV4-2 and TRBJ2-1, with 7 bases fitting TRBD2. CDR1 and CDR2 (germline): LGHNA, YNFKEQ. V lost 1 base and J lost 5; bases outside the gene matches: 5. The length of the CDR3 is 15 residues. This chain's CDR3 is CASSQAAGLNNEQFF. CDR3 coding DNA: TGTGCCAGCAGCCAAGCAGCGGGGCTTAACAATGAGCAGTTCTTC.

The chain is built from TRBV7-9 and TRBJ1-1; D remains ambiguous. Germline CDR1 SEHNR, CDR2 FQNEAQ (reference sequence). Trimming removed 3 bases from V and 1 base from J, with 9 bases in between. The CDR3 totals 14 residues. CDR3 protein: CASSFKGPNTEAFF. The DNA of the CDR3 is TGTGCCAGCAGCTTCAAGGGTCCGAACACTGAAGCTTTCTTT. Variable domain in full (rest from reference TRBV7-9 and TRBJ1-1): DTGVSQNPRHKITKRGQNVTFRCDPISEHNRLYWYRQTLGQGPEFLTYFQNEAQLEKSRLLSDRFSAERPKGSFSTLEIQRTEQGDSAMYLCASSFKGPNTEAFFGQGTRLTVV.

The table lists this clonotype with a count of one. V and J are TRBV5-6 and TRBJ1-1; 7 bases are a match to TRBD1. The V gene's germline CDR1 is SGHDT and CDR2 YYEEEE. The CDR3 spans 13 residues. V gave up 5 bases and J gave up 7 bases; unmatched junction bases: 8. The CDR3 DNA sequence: TGTGCCAGCAGTAGGGGGGACAGACTTGAAGCTTTCTTT. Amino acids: CASSRGDRLEAFF.

CDR3 protein: CASSPSASGPDEQYF. In DNA, the CDR3 is TGCGCCAGCAGCCCTAGCGCTAGCGGACCCGACGAGCAGTACTTC. This rearrangement joins TRBV4-3 to TRBJ2-7, with TRBD2 matching over 7 bases. V shed 4 bases, J shed 5 bases, and the junction held 11 bases outside the gene matches. The CDR3 loop spans 15 amino acids. The germline gives CDR1 LGHNA, CDR2 YSLEER.

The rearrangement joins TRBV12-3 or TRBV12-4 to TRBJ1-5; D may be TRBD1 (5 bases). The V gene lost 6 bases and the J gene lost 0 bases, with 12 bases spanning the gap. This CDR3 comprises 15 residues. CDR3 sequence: CASSPQGLSNQPQHF. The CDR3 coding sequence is TGTGCCAGCAGCCCCCAGGGTCTTAGCAATCAGCCCCAGCATTTT.

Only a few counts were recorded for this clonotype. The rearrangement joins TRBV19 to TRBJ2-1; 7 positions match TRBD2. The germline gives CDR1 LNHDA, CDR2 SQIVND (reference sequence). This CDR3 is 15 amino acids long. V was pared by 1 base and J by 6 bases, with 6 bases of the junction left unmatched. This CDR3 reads CASSIGGGRGNEQFF. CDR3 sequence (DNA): TGTGCCAGTAGTATAGGTGGCGGGAGAGGCAATGAGCAGTTCTTC.

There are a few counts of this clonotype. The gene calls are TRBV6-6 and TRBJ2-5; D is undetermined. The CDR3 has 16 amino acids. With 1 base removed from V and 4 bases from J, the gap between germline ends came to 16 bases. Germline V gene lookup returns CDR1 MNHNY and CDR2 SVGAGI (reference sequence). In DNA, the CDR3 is TGTGCCAGCAGTTACTTGAGTTCCGACCACCCAGAGACCCAGTACTTC. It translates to CASSYLSSDHPETQYF.

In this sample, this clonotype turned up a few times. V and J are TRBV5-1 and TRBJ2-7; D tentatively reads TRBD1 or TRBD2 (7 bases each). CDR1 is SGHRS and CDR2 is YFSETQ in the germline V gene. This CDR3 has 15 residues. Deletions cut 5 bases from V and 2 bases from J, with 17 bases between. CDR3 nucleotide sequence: TGCGCCAGCAGTCAAGACAGGGAGGGTCCCTACGAGCAGTACTTC. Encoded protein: CASSQDREGPYEQYF.

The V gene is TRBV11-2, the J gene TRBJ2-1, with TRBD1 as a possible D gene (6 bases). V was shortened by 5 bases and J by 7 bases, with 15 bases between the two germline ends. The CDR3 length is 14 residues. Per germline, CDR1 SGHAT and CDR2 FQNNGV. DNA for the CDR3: TGTGCCAGCAGCCCCCAACATAGGGGGAATGAGCAGTTCTTC. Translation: CASSPQHRGNEQFF.

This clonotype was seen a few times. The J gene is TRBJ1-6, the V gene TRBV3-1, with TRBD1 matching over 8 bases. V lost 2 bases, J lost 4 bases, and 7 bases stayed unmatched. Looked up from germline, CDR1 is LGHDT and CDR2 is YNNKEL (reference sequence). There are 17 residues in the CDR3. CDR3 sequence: CASSQLSGTGYNSPLHF. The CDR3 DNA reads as TGTGCCAGCAGCCAACTTTCCGGGACAGGTTATAATTCACCCCTCCACTTT.